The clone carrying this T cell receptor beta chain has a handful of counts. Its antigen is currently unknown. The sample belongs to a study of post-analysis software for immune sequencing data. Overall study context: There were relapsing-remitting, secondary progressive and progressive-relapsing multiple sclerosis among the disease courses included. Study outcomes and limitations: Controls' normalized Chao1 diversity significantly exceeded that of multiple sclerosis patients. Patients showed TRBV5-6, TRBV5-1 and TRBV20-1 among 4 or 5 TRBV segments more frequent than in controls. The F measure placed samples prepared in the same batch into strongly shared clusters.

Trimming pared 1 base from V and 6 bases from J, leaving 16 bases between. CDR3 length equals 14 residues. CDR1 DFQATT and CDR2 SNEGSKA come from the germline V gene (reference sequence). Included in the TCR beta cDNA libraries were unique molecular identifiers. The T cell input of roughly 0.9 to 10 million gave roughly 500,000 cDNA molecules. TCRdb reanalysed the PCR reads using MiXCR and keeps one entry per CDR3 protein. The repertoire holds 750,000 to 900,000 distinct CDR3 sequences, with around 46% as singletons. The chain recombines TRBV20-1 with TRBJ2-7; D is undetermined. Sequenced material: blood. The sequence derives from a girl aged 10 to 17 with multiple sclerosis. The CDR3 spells CSARGRIGQVEQYF. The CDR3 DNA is TGCAGTGCTAGAGGACGAATCGGGCAGGTCGAGCAGTACTTC.